Described below is a single T cell receptor beta chain sequence and its context. Sequenced by immunoSEQ multiplex PCR; TCRdb stores in-frame clones only, minus some. The sample has 50,000 to 70,000 clones; roughly 91% are singletons. Looked up from germline, CDR1 is SGHRS and CDR2 is YFSETQ. The CDR3 is 16 amino acids. Trimming removed 5 bases from V and 10 bases from J; junction bases left unmatched: 13. This sample stems from a study of T cell changes during pregnancy in multiple sclerosis. The starting material was peripheral blood, obtained in the third trimester of pregnancy. The chain has TRBV5-1 and TRBJ2-1, with 12 bases fitting TRBD2. The origin of this receptor is a female donor in good health, enrolled as a control in a pregnancy study. The CDR3 coding sequence is TGCGCCAGCAGTTTCGGGACTAGCGGGTCCTTGAGGGAGCAGTTCTTC. This codes for CASSFGTSGSLREQFF. Based on the CDR3 plus reference TRBV5-1 and TRBJ2-1, the full variable domain is KAGVTQTPRYLIKTRGQQVTLSCSPISGHRSVSWYQQTPGQGLQFLFEYFSETQRNKGNFPGRFSGRQFSNSRSEMNVSTLELGDSALYLCASSFGTSGSLREQFFGPGTRLTVL.